A selection of T cell receptor beta chains follows, all from one sample in a study of shared clonotypes between healthy human individuals. Profiled with immunoSEQ multiplex PCR; TCRdb holds only in-frame clones, not every one. The top ten hold under 1.5% of the sample, which has 1.5 million to 2.5 million clones, about 95% seen once. Material: naive CD8+ T cells sorted from blood. Every receptor here comes from a man aged 18 to 30 in good health. Each CDR3 is given with its conserved first and last residue. The order of the fields is clone size, V gene, CDR3 length, J gene, D gene, CDR3 DNA, CDR3 protein. D genes are given only for firm matches. Not all rows give a size; the values are once, few, many and, for expanded clones, a class.

-	TRBV5-6	13	TRBJ2-4	-	TGTGCCAGCAGCTGGGGACCGGAAAACATTCAGTACTTC	CASSWGPENIQYF
-	TRBV28	14	TRBJ2-3	TRBD1	TGTGCCAGCAGTTTTGACAGGGGGATAGATACGCAGTATTTT	CASSFDRGIDTQYF
-	TRBV10-3	17	TRBJ1-2	TRBD1	TGTGCCATCAATGGCTACGACAGGGGCCTTGGGGGGACCGGCTACACCTTC	CAINGYDRGLGGTGYTF
-	TRBV27	13	TRBJ2-5	-	TGTGCCAGCAGTTTCCTTGGGGGAGAGACCCAGTACTTC	CASSFLGGETQYF
-	TRBV27	14	TRBJ1-2	-	TGTGCCAGCAGTGCTAGATCGGGGGGTGATGGCTACACCTTC	CASSARSGGDGYTF
-	TRBV19	15	TRBJ2-1	TRBD2	TGTGCCAGTAGCCCTAGCGGGGGATGGTACAATGAGCAGTTCTTC	CASSPSGGWYNEQFF
-	TRBV28	14	TRBJ1-3	-	TGTGCCAGCAAAGTGGGACCATCTGGAAACACCATATATTTT	CASKVGPSGNTIYF
-	TRBV15	13	TRBJ1-5	-	TGTGCCACCAGCACCTATAGCAATCAGCCCCAGCATTTT	CATSTYSNQPQHF
-	TRBV4-3	15	TRBJ2-1	TRBD1	TGCGCCAGCAGCCAAAGGGACAGTTCCTACAATGAGCAGTTCTTC	CASSQRDSSYNEQFF
-	TRBV11-2	17	TRBJ2-5	-	TGTGCCAGCAGCTTTTCCGGCACTTACAAACTTTCGGAGACCCAGTACTTC	CASSFSGTYKLSETQYF
-	TRBV5-1	14	TRBJ2-5	-	TGCGCCAGCAGCTTGATACCCGGGGACGAGACCCAGTACTTC	CASSLIPGDETQYF
-	TRBV2	14	TRBJ1-1	TRBD1	TGTGCCAGCAGTGGGGCAGGGGGCTACACTGAAGCTTTCTTT	CASSGAGGYTEAFF
-	TRBV27	12	TRBJ2-1	-	TGTGCCAGCAGCAACCTTCACAATGAGCAGTTCTTC	CASSNLHNEQFF
-	TRBV10-2	11	TRBJ2-1	-	TGCGCCAGCAGTGAGTCAGGCCAGCAGTTCTTC	CASSESGQQFF
-	TRBV28	16	TRBJ2-1	TRBD2	TGTGCCAGCAGCCAAGCCCGACTAGCGGGGGACAATGAGCAGTTCTTC	CASSQARLAGDNEQFF
-	TRBV7-9	17	TRBJ2-5	-	TGTGCCAGCAGCAAAGTCGGTGTCTACACAGCTCAAGAGACCCAGTACTTC	CASSKVGVYTAQETQYF
-	TRBV2	16	TRBJ2-5	TRBD2	TGTGCCAGCACCGGCGAACGGGGGGAGTTGGAAGAGACCCAGTACTTC	CASTGERGELEETQYF
-	TRBV10-1	12	TRBJ1-1	-	TGCGCCAGCAGTGAGTCGAACACTGAAGCTTTCTTT	CASSESNTEAFF
-	TRBV19	16	TRBJ2-4	-	TGTGCCAGTAGTAGGCCCCAAGTACTAAAGTCTGACATTCAGTACTTC	CASSRPQVLKSDIQYF
-	TRBV27	13	TRBJ1-2	-	TGTGCCAGCACCCTAGGGCTAGGACATGGCTACACCTTC	CASTLGLGHGYTF
-	TRBV19	14	TRBJ2-1	-	TGTGCCAGTAGTGACCGGAGCTCCTACAATGAGCAGTTCTTC	CASSDRSSYNEQFF
-	TRBV7-8	16	TRBJ2-1	-	TGTGCCAGCAGCTTGAGAATAAATGCTCAATACAATGAGCAGTTCTTC	CASSLRINAQYNEQFF
-	TRBV21-1	16	TRBJ2-7	-	TGTGCCAGCAGCAAAGGCTGGGGGCGGACCGGGCACGAGCAGTACTTC	CASSKGWGRTGHEQYF
-	TRBV4-1	15	TRBJ2-7	TRBD1	TGCGCCAGCAGCCTGCGGACAGGGTGGTCGTACGAGCAGTACTTC	CASSLRTGWSYEQYF
-	TRBV9	14	TRBJ2-5	-	TGTGCCAGCAGCGTATATGGGGCAAGAGAGACCCAGTACTTC	CASSVYGARETQYF
-	TRBV5-1	14	TRBJ1-1	-	TGCGCCAGCAGCCCGGACAGTAAGAACACTGAAGCTTTCTTT	CASSPDSKNTEAFF
-	TRBV18	15	TRBJ2-1	TRBD2	TGTGCCAGCTTCCCCAGCGGGGGGACCTACAATGAGCAGTTCTTC	CASFPSGGTYNEQFF
-	TRBV6-5	11	TRBJ2-7	-	TGTGCCAGCAGATCGCTCACTGAGCAGTACTTC	CASRSLTEQYF
-	TRBV28	11	TRBJ1-2	TRBD1	TGTGCCAGCAGTCAAGACAGGGGTCTCACCTTC	CASSQDRGLTF
-	TRBV5-4	15	TRBJ2-3	TRBD2	TGTGCCAGCAGCGTAGCGGGAGGGGCCCCAGATACGCAGTATTTT	CASSVAGGAPDTQYF
-	TRBV7-9	16	TRBJ1-2	-	TGTGCCAGCAGCCCACCGACAGGACGTGTGTCAACGGGCTACACCTTC	CASSPPTGRVSTGYTF
-	TRBV4-3	14	TRBJ2-7	-	TGCGCCAGCAGCCAAGAGCCAGGGAGGTACGAGCAGTACTTC	CASSQEPGRYEQYF
-	TRBV9	17	TRBJ1-6	-	TGTGCCAGCAGCGTAGGTGCCATGAGCTCCTATAATTCACCCCTCCACTTT	CASSVGAMSSYNSPLHF
-	TRBV9	13	TRBJ2-2	-	TGTGCCAGCAGCGTAGGGTTGGACGGGGAGCTGTTTTTT	CASSVGLDGELFF
-	TRBV5-1	11	TRBJ1-1	-	TGCGCCAGCAGTATGAGCACTGAAGCTTTCTTT	CASSMSTEAFF
-	TRBV18	14	TRBJ2-3	TRBD1	TGTGCCAGCTCACCGGACAGGGTTGCAGATACGCAGTATTTT	CASSPDRVADTQYF
-	TRBV11-2	16	TRBJ2-1	-	TGTGCCAGCAGCTTAGATCTGGGCAGCTATGGGGTCGAGCAGTTCTTC	CASSLDLGSYGVEQFF
-	TRBV7-2	12	TRBJ2-2	-	TGTGCCAGCAGCTTTCACACCGGGGAGCTGTTTTTT	CASSFHTGELFF
-	TRBV10-3	13	TRBJ1-5	-	TGTGCCATCACAGACAGCCTCAATCAGCCCCAGCATTTT	CAITDSLNQPQHF
-	TRBV6-1	11	TRBJ2-7	-	TGTGCCAGCAGGGATCACTACGAGCAGTACTTC	CASRDHYEQYF
-	TRBV4-1	14	TRBJ1-5	-	TGCGCCAGCAGCCATGTCCAGGAACAGGAGCCCCAGCATTTT	CASSHVQEQEPQHF
-	TRBV7-9	16	TRBJ2-3	TRBD2	TGTGCCAGCAGCTTAGTTGCTAGCGGTAGCACAGATACGCAGTATTTT	CASSLVASGSTDTQYF
-	TRBV6-6	13	TRBJ2-2	-	TGTGCCAGCAGTTCGCCGAACACCGGGGAGCTGTTTTTT	CASSSPNTGELFF
-	TRBV9	13	TRBJ2-2	-	TGTGCCAGCAGCGTAGAAATTACCGGGGAGCTGTTTTTT	CASSVEITGELFF
-	TRBV4-3	15	TRBJ2-7	TRBD1	TGCGCCAGCAGCCAGGAACCGGGACAGGTCTACGAGCAGTACTTC	CASSQEPGQVYEQYF
-	TRBV30	12	TRBJ2-7	TRBD1	TGTGCCTGCGGACAGGTGGACTACGAGCAGTACTTC	CACGQVDYEQYF
-	TRBV7-8	17	TRBJ2-7	-	TGTGCCAGCAGCTTAGGATTAATCGGGACCGAATCCTACGAGCAGTACTTC	CASSLGLIGTESYEQYF
once	TRBV10-2	13	TRBJ1-1	-	TGCGCCAGCTGGAAGACCGGGGCCACTGAAGCTTTCTTT	CASWKTGATEAFF
-	TRBV28	12	TRBJ1-5	TRBD1	TGTGCCAGCAGTGACCGGGACAGGCACTCGGATTTT	CASSDRDRHSDF
-	TRBV6-4	12	TRBJ2-5	-	TGTGCCAGCTATACGTTTGAAGAGACCCAGTACTTC	CASYTFEETQYF